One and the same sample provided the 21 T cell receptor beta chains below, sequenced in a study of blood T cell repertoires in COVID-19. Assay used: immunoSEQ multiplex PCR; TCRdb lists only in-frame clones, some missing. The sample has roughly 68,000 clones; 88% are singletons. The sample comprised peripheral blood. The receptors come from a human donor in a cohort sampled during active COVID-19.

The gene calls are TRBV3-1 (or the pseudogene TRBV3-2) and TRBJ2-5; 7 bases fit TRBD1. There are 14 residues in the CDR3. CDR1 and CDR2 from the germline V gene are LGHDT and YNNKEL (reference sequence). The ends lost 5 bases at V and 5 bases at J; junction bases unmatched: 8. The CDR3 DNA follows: TGTGCCAGCAGCTCGCGACAGGGTGGGGAGACCCAGTACTTC. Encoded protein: CASSSRQGGETQYF.

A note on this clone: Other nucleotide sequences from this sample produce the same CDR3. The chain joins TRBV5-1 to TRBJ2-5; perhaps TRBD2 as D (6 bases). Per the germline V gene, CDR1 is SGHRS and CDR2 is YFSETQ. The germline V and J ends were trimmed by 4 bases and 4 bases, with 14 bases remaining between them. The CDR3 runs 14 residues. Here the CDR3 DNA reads TGCGCCAGCAGCCAAGGCCACGGGGGAGAGACCCAGTACTTC. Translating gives CASSQGHGGETQYF.

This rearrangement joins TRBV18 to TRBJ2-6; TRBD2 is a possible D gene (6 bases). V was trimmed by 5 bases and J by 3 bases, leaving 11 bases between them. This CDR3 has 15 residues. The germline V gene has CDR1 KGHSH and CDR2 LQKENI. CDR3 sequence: CASSDGTHGANVLTF. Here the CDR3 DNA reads TGTGCCAGCTCAGATGGGACTCATGGGGCCAACGTCCTGACTTTC.

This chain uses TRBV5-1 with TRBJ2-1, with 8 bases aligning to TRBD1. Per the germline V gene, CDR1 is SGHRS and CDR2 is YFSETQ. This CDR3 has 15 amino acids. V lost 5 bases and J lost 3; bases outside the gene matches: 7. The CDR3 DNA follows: TGCGCCAGCAGGCTAGGACAGGGAAGCTACAATGAGCAGTTCTTC. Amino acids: CASRLGQGSYNEQFF.

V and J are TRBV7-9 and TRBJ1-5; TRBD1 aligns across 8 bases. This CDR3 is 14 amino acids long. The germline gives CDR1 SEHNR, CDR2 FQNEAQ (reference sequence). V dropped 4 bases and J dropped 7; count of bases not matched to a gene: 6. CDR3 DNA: TGTGCCAGCAGCTCCGGACAGGGCGAGCAGCCCCAGCATTTT. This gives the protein CASSSGQGEQPQHF.

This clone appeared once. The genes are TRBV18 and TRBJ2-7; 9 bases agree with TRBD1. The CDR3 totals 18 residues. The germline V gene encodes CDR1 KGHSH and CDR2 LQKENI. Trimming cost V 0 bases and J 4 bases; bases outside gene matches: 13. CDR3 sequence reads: CASSPPGTARTGEYEQYF. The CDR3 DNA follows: TGTGCCAGCTCACCACCGGGAACAGCACGGACAGGGGAATACGAGCAGTACTTC.

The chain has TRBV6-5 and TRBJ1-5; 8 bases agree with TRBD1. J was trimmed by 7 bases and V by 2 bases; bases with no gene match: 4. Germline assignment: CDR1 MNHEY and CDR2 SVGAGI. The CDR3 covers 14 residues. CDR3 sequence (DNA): TGTGCCAGCAGTTACGGACAGGGCAGGCAGCCCCAGCATTTT. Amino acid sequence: CASSYGQGRQPQHF.

CDR3 DNA: TGTGCCAGCAGCCTGACAGGAGCCTCCTACGAGCAGTACTTC. Amino acids: CASSLTGASYEQYF. The gene calls are TRBV6-5 and TRBJ2-7, with TRBD1 as a possible D gene (6 bases). The CDR3 sequence is 14 residues long. Germline V gene data show CDR1 as MNHEY and CDR2 as SVGAGI. Trimming took 6 bases from V and 0 from J, leaving 12 bases between them.

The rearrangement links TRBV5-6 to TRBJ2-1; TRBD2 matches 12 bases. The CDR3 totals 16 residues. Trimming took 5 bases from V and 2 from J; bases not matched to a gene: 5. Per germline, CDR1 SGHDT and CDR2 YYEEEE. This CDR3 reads CASRSRTSGTYNEQFF. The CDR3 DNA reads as TGTGCCAGCAGGTCTAGGACTAGCGGGACCTACAATGAGCAGTTCTTC. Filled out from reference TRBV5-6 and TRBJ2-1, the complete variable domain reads DAGVTQSPTHLIKTRGQQVTLRCSPKSGHDTVSWYQQALGQGPQFIFQYYEEEERQRGNFPDRFSGHQFPNYSSELNVNALLLGDSALYLCASRSRTSGTYNEQFFGPGTRLTVL.

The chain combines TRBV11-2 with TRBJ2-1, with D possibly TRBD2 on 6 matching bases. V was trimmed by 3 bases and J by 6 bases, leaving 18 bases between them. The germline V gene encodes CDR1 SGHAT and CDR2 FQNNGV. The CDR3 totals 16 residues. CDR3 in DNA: TGTGCCAGCAGCTTCCGCCCCCCCCCGGGGGTCAATGAGCAGTTCTTC. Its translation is CASSFRPPPGVNEQFF.

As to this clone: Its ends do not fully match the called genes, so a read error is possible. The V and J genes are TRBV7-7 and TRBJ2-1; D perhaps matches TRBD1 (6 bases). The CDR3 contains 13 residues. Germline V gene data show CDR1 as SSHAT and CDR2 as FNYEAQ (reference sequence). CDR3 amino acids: CASSFTIGTEQFF. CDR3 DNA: TGTGCTAGCAGCTTTACGATAGGGACAGAGCAGTTCTTC.

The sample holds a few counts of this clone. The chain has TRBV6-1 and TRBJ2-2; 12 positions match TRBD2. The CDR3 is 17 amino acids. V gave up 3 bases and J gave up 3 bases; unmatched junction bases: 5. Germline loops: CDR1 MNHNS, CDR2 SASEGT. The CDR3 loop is CASSDKRLAGDTGELFF. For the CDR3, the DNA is TGTGCCAGCAGTGACAAACGACTAGCGGGAGACACCGGGGAGCTGTTTTTT.

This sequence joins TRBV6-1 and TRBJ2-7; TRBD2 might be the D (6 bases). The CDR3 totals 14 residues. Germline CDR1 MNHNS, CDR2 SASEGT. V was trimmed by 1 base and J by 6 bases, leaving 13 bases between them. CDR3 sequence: CASSEGGGSSEQYF. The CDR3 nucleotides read TGTGCCAGCAGTGAAGGAGGAGGGTCGAGCGAGCAGTACTTC.

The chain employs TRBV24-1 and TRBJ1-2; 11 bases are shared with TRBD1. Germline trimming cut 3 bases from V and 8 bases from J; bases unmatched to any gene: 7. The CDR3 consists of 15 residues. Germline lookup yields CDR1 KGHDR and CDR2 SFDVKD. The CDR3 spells CATSDPGQGAWGYTF. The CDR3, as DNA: TGTGCCACCAGTGATCCAGGACAGGGGGCTTGGGGCTACACCTTC.

CDR3 bases: TGTGCCAGCAGAACAGGGTTGGGGAGTGAAAAACTGTTTTTT. It codes for CASRTGLGSEKLFF. The genes are TRBV28 and TRBJ1-4; the D gene is possibly TRBD1 (6 bases). The CDR3 covers 14 residues. Germline assignment: CDR1 MDHEN and CDR2 SYDVKM. Trimming cost V 6 bases and J 7 bases, with 15 bases left between them.

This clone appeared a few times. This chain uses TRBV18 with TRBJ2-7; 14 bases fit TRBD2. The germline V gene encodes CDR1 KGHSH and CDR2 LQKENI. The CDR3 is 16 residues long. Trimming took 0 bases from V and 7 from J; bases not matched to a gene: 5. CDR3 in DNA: TGTGCCAGCTCACCACCGGGACTAGCGGGAGTGGAGGAGCAGTACTTC. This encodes CASSPPGLAGVEEQYF.

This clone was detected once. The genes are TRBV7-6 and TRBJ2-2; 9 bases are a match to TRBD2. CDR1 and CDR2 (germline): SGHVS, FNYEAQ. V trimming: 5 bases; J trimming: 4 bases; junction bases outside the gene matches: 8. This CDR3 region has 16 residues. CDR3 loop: CASSPVAGVGTGELFF. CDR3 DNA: TGTGCCAGCAGCCCTGTAGCGGGAGTGGGCACCGGGGAGCTGTTTTTT.

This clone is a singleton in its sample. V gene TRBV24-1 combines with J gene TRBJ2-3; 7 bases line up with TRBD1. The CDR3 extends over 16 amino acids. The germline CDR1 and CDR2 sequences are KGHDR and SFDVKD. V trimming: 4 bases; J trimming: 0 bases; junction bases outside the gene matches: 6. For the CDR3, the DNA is TGTGCCACCAGTGACCCCGGGACAGCTAGCACAGATACGCAGTATTTT. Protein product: CATSDPGTASTDTQYF.

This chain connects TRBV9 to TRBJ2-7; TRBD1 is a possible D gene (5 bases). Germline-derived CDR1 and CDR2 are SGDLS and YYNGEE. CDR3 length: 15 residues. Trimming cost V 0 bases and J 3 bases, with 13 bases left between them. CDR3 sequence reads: CASSVAAGSYYEQYF. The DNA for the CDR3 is TGTGCCAGCAGCGTAGCGGCAGGGTCTTACTACGAGCAGTACTTC. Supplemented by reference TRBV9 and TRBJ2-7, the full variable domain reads DSGVTQTPKHLITATGQRVTLRCSPRSGDLSVYWYQQSLDQGLQFLIQYYNGEERAKGNILERFSAQQFPDLHSELNLSSLELGDSALYFCASSVAAGSYYEQYFGPGTRLTVT.

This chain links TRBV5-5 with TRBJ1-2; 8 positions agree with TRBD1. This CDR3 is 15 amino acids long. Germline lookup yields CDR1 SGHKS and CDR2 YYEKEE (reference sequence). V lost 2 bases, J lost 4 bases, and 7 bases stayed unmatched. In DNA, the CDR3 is TGTGCCAGCAGCTTTCAGACAGGGGATGCCTATGGCTACACCTTC. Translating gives CASSFQTGDAYGYTF.

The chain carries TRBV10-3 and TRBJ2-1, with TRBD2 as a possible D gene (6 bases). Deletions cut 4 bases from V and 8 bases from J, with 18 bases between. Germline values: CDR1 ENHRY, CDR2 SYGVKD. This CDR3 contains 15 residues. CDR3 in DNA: TGTGCCATCAGTGGGCGACTAGGGCCCTCGGATGAGCAGTTCTTC. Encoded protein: CAISGRLGPSDEQFF.